The 17 T cell receptor beta chains listed next were all sequenced from one sample in a study of T cell responses to AZD1222 COVID-19 vaccine. The table came from immunoSEQ multiplex PCR; TCRdb's copy has only in-frame clones and leaves some out. The sample gives 90,000 to 150,000 clones, approximately 90% of which show up once; around 2.6% is in the top ten. The sequencing used peripheral blood, collected 28 days after the second AZD1222 dose. The origin of the receptors is an adult who received the AZD1222 COVID-19 vaccine.

This clone has just one count. The J gene is TRBJ1-1, the V gene TRBV18; 7 bases align to TRBD1. The junction had 3 bases not matched to a gene; V was cut back by 4 bases and J by 1 base. Per germline, CDR1 KGHSH and CDR2 LQKENI. The CDR3 spans 14 residues. The CDR3 here is CASSLGQTNTEAFF. CDR3 DNA: TGTGCCAGCTCACTGGGACAGACGAACACTGAAGCTTTCTTT.

V gene TRBV5-4 combines with J gene TRBJ2-1, with D perhaps assigned TRBD1 or TRBD2 (5 bases each). The germline V and J ends were trimmed by 0 bases and 8 bases, with 15 bases remaining between them. The CDR3 length is 15 residues. Germline loops: CDR1 SGHNT, CDR2 YYREEE (reference sequence). In nucleotides, the CDR3 is TGTGCCAGCAGCTTGGCCCGGGGCCCAAGCGATGAGCAGTTCTTC. This encodes CASSLARGPSDEQFF.

The CDR3 here is CASSQDRGYNSPLHF. As DNA, the CDR3 is TGTGCCAGCAGTCAGGACAGGGGCTATAATTCACCCCTCCACTTT. The chain uses TRBV6-4 and TRBJ1-6; TRBD1 aligns across 9 bases. The CDR3 is 15 amino acids. CDR1 is MRHNA and CDR2 is SNTAGT in the germline V gene. V gave up 5 bases and J gave up 3 bases; unmatched junction bases: 2.

The chain couples TRBV28 to TRBJ1-1; D remains ambiguous. Germline CDR1 MDHEN, CDR2 SYDVKM. The germline V and J ends were trimmed by 5 bases and 6 bases, with 10 bases remaining between them. There are 12 residues in the CDR3. In DNA, the CDR3 is TGTGCCAGCAGTCTCAGGTGGGCTGAAGCTTTCTTT. The encoded protein is CASSLRWAEAFF. Full variable domain (missing parts from reference TRBV28 and TRBJ1-1): DVKVTQSSRYLVKRTGEKVFLECVQDMDHENMFWYRQDPGLGLRLIYFSYDVKMKEKGDIPEGYSVSREKKERFSLILESASTNQTSMYLCASSLRWAEAFFGQGTRLTVV.

CDR3 DNA: TGCGCCAGCTGTATGGGACAGCCCAACATGGAAAAACTGTTTTTT. Translation: CASCMGQPNMEKLFF. The chain combines TRBV5-1 with TRBJ1-4, with 7 bases fitting TRBD1. Germline V gene data show CDR1 as SGHRS and CDR2 as YFSETQ. CDR3 length: 15 residues. V shed 7 bases and J 8 bases; nucleotides not matched to a gene: 14.

V is TRBV29-1 and J is TRBJ1-2, with D perhaps TRBD1 (5 bases). Per germline, CDR1 SQVTM and CDR2 ANQGSEA. V gave up 4 bases and J gave up 8 bases, with 14 bases separating them. This CDR3 contains 12 residues. The CDR3 region has the DNA TGCAGCGTTGTTGCAGGGAATTTGGGCTACACCTTC. This codes for CSVVAGNLGYTF.

The V and J genes are TRBV12-3 or TRBV12-4 and TRBJ1-5; D is possibly TRBD1 (5 bases). V was trimmed by 3 bases and J by 9 bases, leaving 12 bases between them. The CDR3 runs 13 residues. The CDR3 here is CASSFRDVRPQHF. Written as DNA, the CDR3 is TGTGCCAGCAGTTTCAGGGATGTTAGGCCCCAGCATTTT.

The V and J genes are TRBV5-1 and TRBJ1-4; 9 nucleotides align to TRBD1. With 4 bases clipped from V and 8 bases from J, the junction kept 9 bases outside the gene matches. The CDR3 consists of 15 residues. CDR1 is SGHRS and CDR2 is YFSETQ in the germline V gene. The CDR3 DNA is TGCGCCAGCAGCCCCTCGGGACAGGGATGGGAAAAACTGTTTTTT. It specifies CASSPSGQGWEKLFF. Filled out from reference TRBV5-1 and TRBJ1-4, the complete variable domain reads KAGVTQTPRYLIKTRGQQVTLSCSPISGHRSVSWYQQTPGQGLQFLFEYFSETQRNKGNFPGRFSGRQFSNSRSEMNVSTLELGDSALYLCASSPSGQGWEKLFFGSGTQLSVL.

The chain carries TRBV19 and TRBJ2-6; D is uncertain. Germline lookup yields CDR1 LNHDA and CDR2 SQIVND (reference sequence). V dropped 6 bases and J dropped 0 bases, with 6 bases sitting between them. The CDR3 length is 14 residues. CDR3 residues: CASRFISGANVLTF. The CDR3 nucleotides read TGTGCCAGTAGGTTCATCTCTGGGGCCAACGTCCTGACTTTC. The whole variable domain, remainder taken from reference TRBV19 and TRBJ2-6, is DGGITQSPKYLFRKEGQNVTLSCEQNLNHDAMYWYRQDPGQGLRLIYYSQIVNDFQKGDIAEGYSVSREKKESFPLTVTSAQKNPTAFYLCASRFISGANVLTFGAGSRLTVL.

CDR3 residues: CSASPRLNTEAFF. The CDR3 bases are TGCAGTGCTAGTCCCAGGCTCAACACTGAAGCTTTCTTT. V is TRBV20-1 and J is TRBJ1-1; no clear D. This CDR3 comprises 13 residues. V was clipped by 3 bases and J by 2 bases, with 10 bases between them. Germline-derived CDR1 and CDR2 are DFQATT and SNEGSKA (reference sequence).

As DNA, the CDR3 is TGTGCCAGCAGCTTAGAATGGTCTTCCGGGGAGCTGTTTTTT. Protein: CASSLEWSSGELFF. The chain employs TRBV11-3 and TRBJ2-2, with unresolved D. Per the germline V gene, CDR1 is SGHNT and CDR2 is YENEEA. CDR3 length: 14 amino acids. V was shortened by 0 bases and J by 6 bases, with 8 bases between the two germline ends.

This clone was seen a handful of times. Here the CDR3 reads CASSSPGIYEQYF. The CDR3, as DNA: TGTGCCAGCAGCTCGCCAGGGATATACGAGCAGTACTTC. The chain employs TRBV7-2 and TRBJ2-7; possibly TRBD1 for D (5 bases). Germline V gives CDR1 SGHTA, CDR2 FQGNSA. V was cut by 4 bases and J by 4 bases, with 11 bases left in between. The CDR3 length is 13 residues.

The chain combines TRBV6-5 with TRBJ2-7; unclear D gene. The CDR3 is 12 amino acids. Looked up from germline, CDR1 is MNHEY and CDR2 is SVGAGI. Trimming left V 10 bases short and J 0 bases short, with 10 bases between. CDR3 sequence reads: CATGRISYEQYF. The CDR3 DNA sequence: TGTGCCACCGGACGCATCTCCTACGAGCAGTACTTC.

V usage is TRBV9 and J usage is TRBJ2-6; 10 bases fit TRBD1. The J segment lost 4 bases and the V segment lost 3 bases, leaving 1 base of the junction unmatched. Germline loops: CDR1 SGDLS, CDR2 YYNGEE. This CDR3 is built from 15 residues. CDR3: CASSGQGAGANVLTF. For the CDR3, the DNA is TGTGCCAGCAGCGGACAGGGGGCCGGGGCCAACGTCCTGACTTTC.

The rearrangement uses TRBV5-1 and TRBJ2-7, with 9 positions matching TRBD1. Trimming at V came to 4 bases and at J to 1 base, leaving 3 bases not matched to a gene. The germline CDR1 and CDR2 sequences are SGHRS and YFSETQ. CDR3 length: 14 amino acids. Here the CDR3 reads CASSRDRVSYEQYF. The CDR3 bases are TGCGCCAGCAGCCGGGACAGGGTATCCTACGAGCAGTACTTC.

The chain has TRBV7-2 and TRBJ1-5, with 10 positions matching TRBD1. J was trimmed by 6 bases and V by 5 bases; bases with no gene match: 4. The CDR3 has 14 amino acids. Germline CDR1 is SGHTA and CDR2 is FQGNSA. CDR3 sequence (DNA): TGTGCCAGCAGCGCGACAGGGGGCGGTCAGCCCCAGCATTTT. It yields the protein CASSATGGGQPQHF.

This chain uses TRBV7-2 with TRBJ2-1; 8 bases are shared with TRBD2. After removal of 1 base from V and 5 bases from J, the junction contained 7 bases not matched to a gene. The CDR3 sequence is 16 residues long. The germline V gene has CDR1 SGHTA and CDR2 FQGNSA. CDR3 residues: CASSLVRTSLNNEQFF. The CDR3 nucleotides are TGTGCCAGCAGCTTAGTCCGGACTAGCCTAAACAATGAGCAGTTCTTC.